The 24 T cell receptor beta chains below come from one sample, sequenced in a study of T cell repertoires in cytomegalovirus infection. TCRdb fed the reads into MiXCR, producing one record per CDR3 protein. The repertoire holds 250,000 to 300,000 distinct CDR3 sequences, about 23% seen once, with around 14% in the top ten. Sequenced input: PBMCs. The receptors shown here come from a human donor in good health (CMV status not recorded). Some clones in this sample may be carry-over from other donors' samples.

The chain uses TRBV20-1 and TRBJ1-1; D may be TRBD1 (6 bases). In germline, CDR1 is DFQATT, CDR2 SNEGSKA (reference sequence). There are 13 residues in the CDR3. V was cut by 3 bases and J by 6 bases, with 14 bases left in between. The CDR3 loop is CSARKPGAAEAFF. Here the CDR3 DNA reads TGCAGTGCTAGGAAGCCAGGGGCGGCTGAAGCTTTCTTT.

The rearrangement uses TRBV28 and TRBJ2-2, with D tentatively TRBD1 or TRBD2 (5 bases each). The CDR3 is 16 residues long. From germline, CDR1 is MDHEN and CDR2 SYDVKM. The V end lost 4 bases, the J end lost 4 bases, and 16 bases lay between the germline ends. CDR3 in DNA: TGTGCCAGCAGTTCCCCTCCGGGACGGAGCACCGGGGAGCTGTTTTTT. The encoded protein is CASSSPPGRSTGELFF.

The count of this clonotype is one. The chain couples TRBV14 to TRBJ2-2; no reliable D call. Trimming took 1 base from V and 1 from J, leaving 7 bases between them. The germline V gene has CDR1 SGHDN and CDR2 FVKESK. This CDR3 is 15 amino acids long. The CDR3 nucleotides are TGTGCCAGCAGCCAAGTTAGGCTGAACACCGGGGAGCTGTTTTTT. Translating gives CASSQVRLNTGELFF.

This chain links TRBV6-1 with TRBJ2-7; 8 bases align to TRBD2. CDR1 is MNHNS and CDR2 is SASEGT in the germline V gene. The CDR3 totals 13 residues. The V gene end was trimmed by 6 bases and the J gene end by 1 base; junction bases not matched to a gene: 2. Here the CDR3 DNA reads TGTGCCAGCAGACGGGGGGGTTCCTACGAGCAGTACTTC. Translation: CASRRGGSYEQYF.

This clonotype was seen more than once but under ten times. This chain connects TRBV7-2 to TRBJ1-5; D uncertain. Germline lookup yields CDR1 SGHTA and CDR2 FQGNSA. The CDR3 runs 14 residues. The V end was cut by 5 bases, the J end by 6 bases, with 14 bases between. The CDR3 nucleotides are TGTGCCAGCAGCGTACGGGCCCGGGGTCAGCCCCAGCATTTT. Its protein product is CASSVRARGQPQHF.

At least ten counts were recorded for this clonotype. This rearrangement joins TRBV28 to TRBJ2-7; D ambiguous. Germline lookup yields CDR1 MDHEN and CDR2 SYDVKM. CDR3 length: 13 residues. V was clipped by 6 bases and J by 1 base, with 10 bases between them. CDR3 sequence: CASSFGSSYEQYF. As DNA, the CDR3 is TGTGCCAGCAGCTTTGGATCGTCCTACGAGCAGTACTTC.

This clonotype was observed at least ten times. This chain joins TRBV7-2 and TRBJ1-1; 7 bases match TRBD1. Germline CDR1 and CDR2: SGHTA and FQGNSA. After removal of 1 base from V and 1 base from J, the junction contained 3 bases not matched to a gene. The CDR3 totals 15 residues. Here the CDR3 DNA reads TGTGCCAGCAGCTTAGAGAGGACAGGGAACACTGAAGCTTTCTTT. Translation: CASSLERTGNTEAFF.

This clonotype was counted at least ten times. The chain is built from TRBV7-2 and TRBJ1-5; D gene unclear. The V end lost 5 bases, the J end lost 3 bases, and 8 bases lay between the germline ends. Germline V lookup: CDR1 SGHTA, CDR2 FQGNSA. The CDR3 is made up of 13 amino acids. In nucleotides, the CDR3 is TGTGCCAGCAGCCCTACGACCAATCAGCCCCAGCATTTT. This encodes CASSPTTNQPQHF.

This clonotype has only a few counts. The J gene is TRBJ1-1, the V gene TRBV29-1, with D possibly TRBD1 on 5 matching bases. Per the germline V gene, CDR1 is SQVTM and CDR2 is ANQGSEA. The V end lost 7 bases, the J end lost 4 bases, and 19 bases lay between the germline ends. This CDR3 has 14 residues. The CDR3 DNA reads as TGCAGCGGGCAAGAGGGGTGGGGTGGCACTGAAGCTTTCTTT. Translation: CSGQEGWGGTEAFF.

The chain couples TRBV6-5 to TRBJ1-1, with a weak D call TRBD1 (5 bases). There are 13 residues in the CDR3. Germline-derived CDR1 and CDR2 are MNHEY and SVGAGI. Trimming pared 7 bases from V and 4 bases from J, leaving 13 bases between. CDR3 sequence: CASTPPGGTEAFF. CDR3 bases: TGTGCCAGCACTCCTCCCGGGGGCACTGAAGCTTTCTTT.

There are a few counts of this clonotype. The V gene is TRBV28, the J gene TRBJ2-3; either TRBD1 or TRBD2 may supply D (5 bases each). Trimming pared 3 bases from V and 2 bases from J, leaving 15 bases between. The germline V gene has CDR1 MDHEN and CDR2 SYDVKM. This CDR3 contains 16 residues. The DNA for the CDR3 is TGTGCCAGCAGTTTCCCCAGGGACGCCATCACAGATACGCAGTATTTT. It yields the protein CASSFPRDAITDTQYF.

This clonotype was seen ten or more times. The chain employs TRBV7-8 and TRBJ2-1; D is undetermined. Trimming took 0 bases from V and 6 from J, leaving 9 bases between them. Looked up from germline, CDR1 is SGHVS and CDR2 is FQNEAQ. This CDR3 has 14 amino acids. CDR3 DNA sequence: TGTGCCAGCAGCTTAGCGGGGTGGGGCAATGAGCAGTTCTTC. Its protein is CASSLAGWGNEQFF. The variable domain in full, with the rest retrieved from reference TRBV7-8 and TRBJ2-1, is GAGVSQSPRYKVAKRGQDVALRCDPISGHVSLFWYQQALGQGPEFLTYFQNEAQLDKSGLPSDRFFAERPEGSVSTLKIQRTQQEDSAVYLCASSLAGWGNEQFFGPGTRLTVL.

At least ten counts were recorded for this clonotype. The chain joins TRBV7-2 to TRBJ1-1; TRBD1 might be the D (5 bases). The germline V and J ends were trimmed by 1 base and 8 bases, with 14 bases remaining between them. The CDR3 sequence is 14 residues long. Germline values: CDR1 SGHTA, CDR2 FQGNSA. CDR3 amino acids: CASSLGGSEREAFF. CDR3 nucleotides: TGTGCCAGCAGCTTAGGGGGGAGTGAGAGGGAAGCTTTCTTT.

The rearrangement links TRBV12-3 or TRBV12-4 to TRBJ1-1, with D uncertain. The CDR3 contains 13 residues. V shed 3 bases and J shed 1 base, with 6 bases lying between them. CDR3 sequence reads: CASSFAANTEAFF. DNA of the CDR3: TGTGCCAGCAGTTTTGCGGCGAACACTGAAGCTTTCTTT.

In its sample, this clonotype was seen a few times. CDR3 in DNA: TGTGCCAGCGCTGAGGGGGGAAGCTACAATCAGCCCCAGCATTTT. It yields the protein CASAEGGSYNQPQHF. The V gene is TRBV28, the J gene TRBJ1-5, with D tentatively TRBD1 (6 bases). Per the germline V gene, CDR1 is MDHEN and CDR2 is SYDVKM. This CDR3 is 15 amino acids long. The ends were cut back, 8 bases at V and 3 bases at J, with 17 bases in the middle.

This clonotype turned up a few times. V gene TRBV7-7 combines with J gene TRBJ2-5, with no clear D. The CDR3 covers 14 residues. Germline CDR1 and CDR2: SSHAT and FNYEAQ (reference sequence). The V gene lost 0 bases and the J gene lost 4 bases, with 9 bases spanning the gap. The CDR3 sequence: CASSLADAPETQYF. As DNA, the CDR3 is TGTGCCAGCAGCTTAGCCGACGCTCCAGAGACCCAGTACTTC.

This clonotype was counted only a few times. The chain couples TRBV6-1 to TRBJ2-3; the D gene is possibly TRBD1 (6 bases). The V end lost 6 bases, the J end lost 2 bases, and 9 bases lay between the germline ends. The V gene's germline CDR1 is MNHNS and CDR2 SASEGT. The CDR3 covers 13 residues. CDR3: CASRDRSTDTQYF. The DNA of the CDR3 is TGTGCCAGCAGGGACAGATCCACAGATACGCAGTATTTT.

As DNA, the CDR3 is TGTGCCAGCAGTAGCACTAGCAATCAGCCCCAGCATTTT. Its protein product is CASSSTSNQPQHF. The V call is TRBV6-1, the J call TRBJ1-5; D remains ambiguous. V lost 5 bases and J 0 bases, leaving 5 bases between the germline ends. This CDR3 has 13 amino acids. Germline assignment: CDR1 MNHNS and CDR2 SASEGT.

This clonotype showed up many times. The chain links TRBV7-9 to TRBJ2-3; D is possibly TRBD1 (5 bases). The V end lost 4 bases, the J end lost 2 bases, and 22 bases lay between the germline ends. The CDR3 spans 18 residues. Germline CDR1 reads SEHNR; CDR2 reads FQNEAQ (reference sequence). CDR3 protein: CASSSSRRGSGDTDTQYF. The CDR3 nucleotides read TGTGCCAGCAGCTCTAGTCGAAGGGGAAGTGGGGACACAGATACGCAGTATTTT.

On this clonotype: A much larger clone lies one base from this, so it may be a read error. V usage is TRBV7-2 and J usage is TRBJ1-3; 8 bases are shared with TRBD1. Losses at the gene ends were 2 bases for V and 0 bases for J; bases not matched to a gene: 15. CDR3 length: 20 residues. CDR1 is SGHTA and CDR2 is FQGNSA in the germline V gene. CDR3 protein: CASSLRTGGPALISGNTIYF. CDR3 bases: TGTGCCAGCAGCTTACGTACAGGGGGGCCGGCACTTATCTCTGGAAACACCATATATTTT.

In its sample, this clonotype was seen a few times. The chain combines TRBV10-3 with TRBJ2-2; D unresolved. V gave up 7 bases and J gave up 0 bases, with 12 bases separating them. Germline CDR1 is ENHRY and CDR2 is SYGVKD. This CDR3 is built from 15 residues. The CDR3 here is CAITPRNANTGELFF. CDR3 in DNA: TGTGCCATCACCCCCCGGAACGCGAACACCGGGGAGCTGTTTTTT.

This clonotype was seen only a few times. This rearrangement joins TRBV14 to TRBJ2-7; D possibly matches TRBD1 or TRBD2 (7 bases each). The length of the CDR3 is 15 residues. The germline V gene has CDR1 SGHDN and CDR2 FVKESK. The V end lost 4 bases, the J end lost 4 bases, and 17 bases lay between the germline ends. CDR3 in amino acids: CASSPGGQTFYEQYF. The CDR3 coding sequence is TGTGCCAGCAGCCCGGGGGGACAGACATTTTACGAGCAGTACTTC.

The sample holds a few counts of this clonotype. J is TRBJ2-7 and V is TRBV19; D possibly corresponds to TRBD2 (7 bases). The CDR3 spans 16 residues. Per germline, CDR1 LNHDA and CDR2 SQIVND (reference sequence). V lost 1 base, J lost 0 bases, and 13 bases lay in between. The CDR3 DNA sequence: TGTGCCAGTAGTATAGCTGCGGGGGCCCACTCCTACGAGCAGTACTTC. Amino acids: CASSIAAGAHSYEQYF.

The rearrangement links TRBV4-2 to TRBJ2-7; tentatively, D is TRBD1 (5 bases). Deletions cut 0 bases from V and 0 bases from J, with 15 bases between. This CDR3 comprises 17 residues. Per the germline V gene, CDR1 is LGHNA and CDR2 is YNFKEQ. CDR3: CASSQDLLADNSYEQYV. The CDR3 bases are TGTGCCAGCAGCCAAGATCTCCTGGCGGACAACTCCTACGAGCAGTACGTC.